A single sample gave rise to the 2 T cell receptor beta chains below, sequenced in a study of blood T cell repertoires in COVID-19. Assay used: immunoSEQ multiplex PCR; TCRdb lists only in-frame clones, some missing. Counted here are 250,000 to 300,000 clones, over 75% occurring once; the ten biggest clones make up more than 9.5%. The specimen sequenced was peripheral blood. These receptors came from a woman aged 70 to 79 with acute or convalescent COVID-19.

The table lists this clone with a few counts. The chain joins TRBV7-6 to TRBJ2-2; D unclear. The V end lost 2 bases, the J end lost 6 bases, and 10 bases lay between the germline ends. The CDR3 has 14 residues. CDR1 SGHVS and CDR2 FNYEAQ come from the germline V gene. CDR3 region: CASSLSPGSGELFF. As DNA, the CDR3 is TGTGCCAGCAGCTTAAGTCCAGGCTCCGGGGAGCTGTTTTTT.

This clone was picked up a small number of times. The rearrangement uses TRBV2 and TRBJ1-1, with D possibly being TRBD1 (6 bases). The germline V gene has CDR1 SNHLY and CDR2 FYNNEI. CDR3 size: 14 residues. V lost 7 bases and J 1 base, leaving 13 bases between the germline ends. The CDR3 region has the DNA TGTGCCAGCAAGGGGGACAAGAGGAACACTGAAGCTTTCTTT. Its translation: CASKGDKRNTEAFF.